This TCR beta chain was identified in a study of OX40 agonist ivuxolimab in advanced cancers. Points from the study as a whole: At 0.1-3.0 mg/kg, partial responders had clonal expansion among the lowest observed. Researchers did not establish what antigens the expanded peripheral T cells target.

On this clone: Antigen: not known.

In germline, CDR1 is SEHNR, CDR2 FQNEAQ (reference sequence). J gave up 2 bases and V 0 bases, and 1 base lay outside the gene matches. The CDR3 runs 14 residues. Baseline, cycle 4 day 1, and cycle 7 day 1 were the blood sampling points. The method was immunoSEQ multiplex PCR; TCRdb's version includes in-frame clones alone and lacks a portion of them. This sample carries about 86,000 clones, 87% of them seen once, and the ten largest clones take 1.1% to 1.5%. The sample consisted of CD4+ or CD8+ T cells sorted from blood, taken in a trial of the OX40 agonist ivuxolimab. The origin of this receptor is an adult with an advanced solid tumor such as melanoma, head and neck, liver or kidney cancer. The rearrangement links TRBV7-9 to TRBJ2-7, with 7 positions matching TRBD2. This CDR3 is CASSLAGLTYEQYF. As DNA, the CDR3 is TGTGCCAGCAGCTTAGCGGGACTAACCTACGAGCAGTACTTC.